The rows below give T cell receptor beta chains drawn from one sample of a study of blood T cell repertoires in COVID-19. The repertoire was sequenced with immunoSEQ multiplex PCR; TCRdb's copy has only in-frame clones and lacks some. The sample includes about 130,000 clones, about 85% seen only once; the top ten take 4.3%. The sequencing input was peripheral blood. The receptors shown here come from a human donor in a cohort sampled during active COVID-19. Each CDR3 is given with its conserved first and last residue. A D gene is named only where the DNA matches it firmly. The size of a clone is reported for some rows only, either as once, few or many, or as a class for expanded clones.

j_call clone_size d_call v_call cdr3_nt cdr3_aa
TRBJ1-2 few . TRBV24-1 TGTGCCACCAGTGATTTCTCCGGGGATGGCTACACCTTC CATSDFSGDGYTF
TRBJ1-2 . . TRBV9 TGTGCCAGCAGCACCCACGCGGGACGGGGCTACACCTTC CASSTHAGRGYTF
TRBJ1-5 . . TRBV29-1 TGCAGCGCAGGGTACGGGGTGAACGGTCAGCCCCAGCATTTT CSAGYGVNGQPQHF
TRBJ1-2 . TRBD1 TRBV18 TGTGCCAGCTCACCGGGACAGGGGCGGGCCAATGGCTACACCTTC CASSPGQGRANGYTF
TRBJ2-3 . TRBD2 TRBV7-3 TGTGCCAGCAGCCCCGCCGGTGGGGCGGGGGCAGATACGCAGTATTTT CASSPAGGAGADTQYF
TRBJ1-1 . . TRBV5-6 TGTGCCAGCAGCCCCCGATGGAGGGAAAACACTGAAGCTTTCTTT CASSPRWRENTEAFF
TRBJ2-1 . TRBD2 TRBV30 TGTGCCTGGAGTGTACGCGCGGGAGTGGCCAATGAGCAGTTCTTC CAWSVRAGVANEQFF
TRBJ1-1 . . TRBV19 TGTGCCAGTAGTGGAGGAACCAACACTGAAGCTTTCTTT CASSGGTNTEAFF
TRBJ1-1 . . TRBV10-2 TGCGCCAGCAGTGAGGAACAGGGTCTAACTGAAGCTTTCTTT CASSEEQGLTEAFF
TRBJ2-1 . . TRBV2 TGTGCCATCCCCTTGGCGGACTACAATGAGCAGTTCTTC CAIPLADYNEQFF
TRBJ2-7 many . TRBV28 TGTGCCAGCAGTTTCCAGTCGAACTCCTACGAGCAGTACTTC CASSFQSNSYEQYF
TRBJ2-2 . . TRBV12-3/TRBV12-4 TGTGCCAGCAGTTTGTCAGGCGATGGGGAGCTGTTTTTT CASSLSGDGELFF
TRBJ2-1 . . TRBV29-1 TGCAGCGTTGAGGAGGGTATAGATGAGCAGTTCTTC CSVEEGIDEQFF
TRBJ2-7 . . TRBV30 TGTGCCTGGAGGAGGGGGGGCGAGCAGTACTTC CAWRRGGEQYF
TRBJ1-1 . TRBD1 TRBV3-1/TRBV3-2 TGTGCCAGCAGTCGCTCACAGGGGTTGGGTAACACTGAAGCTTTCTTT CASSRSQGLGNTEAFF
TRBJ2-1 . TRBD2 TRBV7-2 TGTGCCAGCAGCCCCCCGGGACTAGGGGTTGAGCAGTTCTTC CASSPPGLGVEQFF
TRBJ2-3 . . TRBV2 TGTGCCAGCAGTGTCGGGAGCTACTACACAGATACGCAGTATTTT CASSVGSYYTDTQYF
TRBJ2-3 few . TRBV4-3 TGCGCCAGCAGTAGTTCCCCCGCCAATCTAGATACGCAGTATTTT CASSSSPANLDTQYF
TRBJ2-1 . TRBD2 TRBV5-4 TGTGCCAGCAGCTTGAAACTAGCGGGGTCCGGGCAGTTCTTC CASSLKLAGSGQFF
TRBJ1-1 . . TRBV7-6 TGTGCCAGCAGCTTATCTCTAGCCACTGAAGCTTTCTTT CASSLSLATEAFF